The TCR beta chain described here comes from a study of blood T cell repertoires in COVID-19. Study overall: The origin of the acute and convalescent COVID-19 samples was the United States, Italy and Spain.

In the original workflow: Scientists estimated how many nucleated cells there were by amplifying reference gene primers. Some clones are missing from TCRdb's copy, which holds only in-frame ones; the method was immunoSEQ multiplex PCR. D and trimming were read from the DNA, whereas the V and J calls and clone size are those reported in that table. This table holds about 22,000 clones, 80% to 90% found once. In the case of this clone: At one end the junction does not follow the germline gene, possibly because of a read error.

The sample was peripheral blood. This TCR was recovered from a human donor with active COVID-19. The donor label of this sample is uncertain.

The CDR3, as DNA: TGTGCTAGCAGCTTCGGGGGAGTTAGGCAAGAGACCCAGTACTTC. Its protein product is CASSFGGVRQETQYF. The rearrangement joins TRBV7-7 to TRBJ2-5; D might be TRBD2 (6 bases). Germline CDR1 and CDR2: SSHAT and FNYEAQ (reference sequence). The CDR3 loop spans 15 amino acids.